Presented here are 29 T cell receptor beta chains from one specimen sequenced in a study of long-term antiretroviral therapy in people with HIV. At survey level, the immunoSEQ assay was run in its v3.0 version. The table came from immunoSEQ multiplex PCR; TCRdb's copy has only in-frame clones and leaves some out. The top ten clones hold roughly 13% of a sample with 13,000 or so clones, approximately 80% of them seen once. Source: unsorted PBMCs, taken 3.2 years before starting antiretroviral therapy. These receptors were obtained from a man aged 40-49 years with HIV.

The CDR3 region is CASSFPRPGQGVNYGYTF. The DNA of the CDR3 is TGTGCCAGCAGCTTCCCCAGGCCGGGACAGGGAGTTAACTATGGCTACACCTTC. The chain has TRBV5-4 and TRBJ1-2; 9 bases are shared with TRBD1. The CDR3 totals 18 residues. In germline, CDR1 is SGHNT, CDR2 YYREEE (reference sequence). V was pared by 2 bases and J by 1 base, with 12 bases of the junction left unmatched.

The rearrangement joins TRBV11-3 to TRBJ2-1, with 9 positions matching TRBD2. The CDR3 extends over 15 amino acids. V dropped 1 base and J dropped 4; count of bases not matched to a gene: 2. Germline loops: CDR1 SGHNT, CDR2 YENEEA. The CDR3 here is CASSLGTSEYNEQFF. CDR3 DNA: TGTGCCAGCAGCTTAGGGACTAGCGAGTACAATGAGCAGTTCTTC.

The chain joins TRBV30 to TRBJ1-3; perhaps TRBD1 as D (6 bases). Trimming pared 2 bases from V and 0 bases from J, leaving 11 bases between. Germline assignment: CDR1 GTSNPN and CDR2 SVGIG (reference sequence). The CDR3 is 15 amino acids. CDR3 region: CAWSPGVSSGNTIYF. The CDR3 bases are TGTGCCTGGAGTCCAGGGGTTAGCTCTGGAAACACCATATATTTT.

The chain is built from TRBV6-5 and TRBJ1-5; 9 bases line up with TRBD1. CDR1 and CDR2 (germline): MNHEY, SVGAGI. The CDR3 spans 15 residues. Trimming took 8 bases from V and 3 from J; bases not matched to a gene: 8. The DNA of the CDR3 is TGTGCCAGCCGTGTTGGGACAGGGTTCAATCAGCCCCAGCATTTT. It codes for CASRVGTGFNQPQHF.

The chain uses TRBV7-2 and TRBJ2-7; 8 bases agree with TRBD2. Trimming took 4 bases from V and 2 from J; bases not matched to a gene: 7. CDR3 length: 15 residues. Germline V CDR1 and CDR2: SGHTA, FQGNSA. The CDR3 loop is CASSSGLAGPYEQYF. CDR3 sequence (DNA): TGTGCCAGCAGCTCCGGACTAGCAGGGCCCTACGAGCAGTACTTC.

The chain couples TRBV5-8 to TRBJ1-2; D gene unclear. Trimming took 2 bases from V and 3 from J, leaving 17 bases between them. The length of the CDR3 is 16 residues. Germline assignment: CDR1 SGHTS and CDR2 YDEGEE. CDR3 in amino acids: CASSFWPPDYDYGYTF. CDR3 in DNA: TGTGCCAGCAGCTTTTGGCCCCCCGACTATGACTATGGCTACACCTTC.

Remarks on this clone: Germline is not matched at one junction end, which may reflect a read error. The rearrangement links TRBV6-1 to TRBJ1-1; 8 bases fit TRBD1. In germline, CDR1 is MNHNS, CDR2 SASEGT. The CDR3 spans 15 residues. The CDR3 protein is CASCDRGLIHTEAFF. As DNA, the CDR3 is TGTGCCAGCTGTGACAGGGGACTAATTCACACTGAAGCTTTCTTT.

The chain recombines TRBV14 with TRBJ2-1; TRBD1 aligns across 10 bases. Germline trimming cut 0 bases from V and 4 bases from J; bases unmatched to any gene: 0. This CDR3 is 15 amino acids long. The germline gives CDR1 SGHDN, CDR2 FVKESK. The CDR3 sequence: CASSQEGQGYNEQFF. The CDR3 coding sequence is TGTGCCAGCAGCCAAGAGGGACAGGGGTACAATGAGCAGTTCTTC.

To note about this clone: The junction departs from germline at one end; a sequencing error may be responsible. In DNA form, the CDR3 reads TGTGCCAGCGCTACGGACAGCCAAATCAGTTTT. Protein sequence: CASATDSQISF. The chain is built from TRBV2 and TRBJ1-3, with D possibly matching TRBD1 (6 bases). The CDR3 runs to 11 residues. CDR1 and CDR2 (germline): SNHLY, FYNNEI.

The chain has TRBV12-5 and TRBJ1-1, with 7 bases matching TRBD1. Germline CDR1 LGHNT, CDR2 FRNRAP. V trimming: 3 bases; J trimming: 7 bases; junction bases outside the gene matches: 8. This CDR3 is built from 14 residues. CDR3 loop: CASGFLDRPIEAFF. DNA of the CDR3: TGTGCTAGTGGTTTCCTGGACAGGCCCATTGAAGCTTTCTTT.

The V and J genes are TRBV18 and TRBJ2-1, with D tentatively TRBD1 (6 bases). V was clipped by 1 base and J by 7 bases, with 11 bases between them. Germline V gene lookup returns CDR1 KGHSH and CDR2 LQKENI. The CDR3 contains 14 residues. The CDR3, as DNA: TGTGCCAGCTCACCACGAGGACAGTCTAATGAGCAGTTCTTC. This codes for CASSPRGQSNEQFF.

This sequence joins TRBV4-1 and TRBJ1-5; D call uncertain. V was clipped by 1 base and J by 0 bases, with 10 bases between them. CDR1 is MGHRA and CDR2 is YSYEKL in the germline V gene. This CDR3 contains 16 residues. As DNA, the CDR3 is TGCGCCAGCAGCCAAGGGGGTAGGAATAGCAATCAGCCCCAGCATTTT. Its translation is CASSQGGRNSNQPQHF.

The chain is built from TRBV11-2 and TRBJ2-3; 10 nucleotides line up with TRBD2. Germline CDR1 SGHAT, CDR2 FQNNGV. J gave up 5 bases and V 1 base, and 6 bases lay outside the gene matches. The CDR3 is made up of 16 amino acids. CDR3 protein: CASSLVERGGRDTQYF. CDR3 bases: TGTGCCAGCAGCTTAGTGGAGCGGGGGGGGAGAGATACGCAGTATTTT. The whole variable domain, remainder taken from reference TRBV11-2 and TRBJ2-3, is EAGVAQSPRYKIIEKRQSVAFWCNPISGHATLYWYQQILGQGPKLLIQFQNNGVVDDSQLPKDRFSAERLKGVDSTLKIQPAKLEDSAVYLCASSLVERGGRDTQYFGPGTRLTVL.

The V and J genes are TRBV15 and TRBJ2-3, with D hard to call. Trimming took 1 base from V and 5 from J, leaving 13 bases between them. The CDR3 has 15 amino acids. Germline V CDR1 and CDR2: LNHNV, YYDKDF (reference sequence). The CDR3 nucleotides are TGTGCCACCAGCAGAGGGGAAGGGCCCCGAGATACGCAGTATTTT. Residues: CATSRGEGPRDTQYF.

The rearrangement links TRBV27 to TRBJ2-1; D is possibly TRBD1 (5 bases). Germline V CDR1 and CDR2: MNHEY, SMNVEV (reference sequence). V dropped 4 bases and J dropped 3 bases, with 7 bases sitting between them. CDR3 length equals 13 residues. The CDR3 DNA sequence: TGTGCCAGCAGTTCTGACAGCTACAATGAGCAGTTCTTC. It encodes CASSSDSYNEQFF.

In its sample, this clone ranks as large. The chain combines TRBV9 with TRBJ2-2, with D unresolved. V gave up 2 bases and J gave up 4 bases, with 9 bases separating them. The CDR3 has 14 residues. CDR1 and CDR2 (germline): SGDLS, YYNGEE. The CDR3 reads CASSVDPPTGELFF. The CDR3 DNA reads TGTGCCAGCAGCGTGGACCCACCCACCGGGGAGCTGTTTTTT.

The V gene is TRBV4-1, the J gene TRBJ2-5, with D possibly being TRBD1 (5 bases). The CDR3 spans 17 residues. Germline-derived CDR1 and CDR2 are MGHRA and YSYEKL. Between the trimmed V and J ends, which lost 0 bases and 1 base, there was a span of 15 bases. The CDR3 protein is CASSQEGERGPQETQYF. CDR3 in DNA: TGCGCCAGCAGCCAAGAAGGGGAACGTGGGCCCCAAGAGACCCAGTACTTC.

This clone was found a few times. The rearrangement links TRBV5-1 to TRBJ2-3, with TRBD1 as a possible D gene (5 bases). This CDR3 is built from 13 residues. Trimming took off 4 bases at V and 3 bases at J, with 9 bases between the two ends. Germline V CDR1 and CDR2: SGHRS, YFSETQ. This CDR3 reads CASSIDRTDTQYF. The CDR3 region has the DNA TGCGCCAGCAGCATTGACAGAACAGATACGCAGTATTTT.

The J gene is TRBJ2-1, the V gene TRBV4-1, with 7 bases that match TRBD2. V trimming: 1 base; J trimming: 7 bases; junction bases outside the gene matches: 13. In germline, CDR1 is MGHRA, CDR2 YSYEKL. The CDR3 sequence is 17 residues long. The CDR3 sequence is CASSQVKAPGEGNEQFF. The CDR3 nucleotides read TGCGCCAGCAGCCAAGTGAAAGCGCCGGGGGAGGGAAATGAGCAGTTCTTC.

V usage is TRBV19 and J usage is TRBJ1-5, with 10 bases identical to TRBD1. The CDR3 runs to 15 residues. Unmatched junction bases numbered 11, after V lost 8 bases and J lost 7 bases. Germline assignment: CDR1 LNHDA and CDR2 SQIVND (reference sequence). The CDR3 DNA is TGTGCCAGTCTCGCCGGGACAGGGGAACGACAGCCCCAGCATTTT. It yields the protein CASLAGTGERQPQHF.

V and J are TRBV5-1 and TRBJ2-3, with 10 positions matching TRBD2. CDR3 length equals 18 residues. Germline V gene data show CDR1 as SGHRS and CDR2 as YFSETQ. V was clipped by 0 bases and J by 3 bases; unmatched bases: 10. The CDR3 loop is CASSLAVLAGGQTDTQYF. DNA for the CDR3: TGCGCCAGCAGCTTGGCCGTGTTAGCGGGGGGCCAAACAGATACGCAGTATTTT.

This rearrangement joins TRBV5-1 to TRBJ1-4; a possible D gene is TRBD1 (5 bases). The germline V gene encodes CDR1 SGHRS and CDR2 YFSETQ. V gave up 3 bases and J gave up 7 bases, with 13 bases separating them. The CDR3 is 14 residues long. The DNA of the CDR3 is TGCGCCAGCAGCTCCAGCCAGGGCGGTGAAAAACTGTTTTTT. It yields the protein CASSSSQGGEKLFF.

The CDR3 sequence: CASSEAGGRRPDSGNTIYF. DNA of the CDR3: TGTGCCAGCAGTGAAGCCGGGGGGCGCCGGCCTGACTCTGGAAACACCATATATTTT. The V call is TRBV6-1, the J call TRBJ1-3, with a possible D match to TRBD1 (6 bases). The CDR3 length is 19 residues. Looked up from germline, CDR1 is MNHNS and CDR2 is SASEGT. V dropped 0 bases and J dropped 0 bases, with 18 bases sitting between them.

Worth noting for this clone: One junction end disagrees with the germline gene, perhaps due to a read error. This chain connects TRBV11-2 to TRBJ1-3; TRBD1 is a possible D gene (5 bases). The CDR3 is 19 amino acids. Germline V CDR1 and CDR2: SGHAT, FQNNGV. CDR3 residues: CASTMDTHSATGLGSTIYF. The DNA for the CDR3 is TGTGCCAGCACCATGGACACCCACTCTGCCACTGGACTCGGAAGCACCATATATTTT.

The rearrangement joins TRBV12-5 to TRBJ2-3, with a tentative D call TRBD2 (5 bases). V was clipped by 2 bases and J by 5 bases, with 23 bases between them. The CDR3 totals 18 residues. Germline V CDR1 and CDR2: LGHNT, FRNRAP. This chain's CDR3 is CASGLSTPDSIFLDTQYF. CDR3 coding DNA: TGTGCTAGTGGTTTGTCGACTCCGGACTCTATATTCCTAGATACGCAGTATTTT.

CDR3 nucleotide sequence: TGTGCCAGCAGCTTGACAGGGGGCACTGAAGCTTTCTTT. This codes for CASSLTGGTEAFF. The J gene is TRBJ1-1, the V gene TRBV7-3; 9 bases map to TRBD1. Looked up from germline, CDR1 is SGHTA and CDR2 is FQGTGA. Losses at the gene ends were 3 bases for V and 4 bases for J; bases not matched to a gene: 0. The length of the CDR3 is 13 residues.

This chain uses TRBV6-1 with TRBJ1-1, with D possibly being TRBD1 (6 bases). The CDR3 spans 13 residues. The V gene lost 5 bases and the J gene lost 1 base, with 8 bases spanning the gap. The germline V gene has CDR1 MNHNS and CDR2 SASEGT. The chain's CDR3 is CASSTTGNTEAFF. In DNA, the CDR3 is TGTGCCAGCAGTACGACAGGGAACACTGAAGCTTTCTTT.

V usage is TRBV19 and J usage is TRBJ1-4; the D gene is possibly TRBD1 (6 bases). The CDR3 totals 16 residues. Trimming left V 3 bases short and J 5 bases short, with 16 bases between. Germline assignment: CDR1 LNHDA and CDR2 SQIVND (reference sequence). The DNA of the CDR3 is TGTGCCAGTAGTATTGGCAGGGGTATCCCCAATGAAAAACTGTTTTTT. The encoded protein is CASSIGRGIPNEKLFF.

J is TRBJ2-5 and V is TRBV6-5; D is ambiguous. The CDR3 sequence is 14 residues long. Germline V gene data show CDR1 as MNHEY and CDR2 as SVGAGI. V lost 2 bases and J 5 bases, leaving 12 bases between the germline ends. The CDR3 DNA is TGTGCCAGCAGTTACCGGACCGCCTGGGAGACCCAGTACTTC. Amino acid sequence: CASSYRTAWETQYF.